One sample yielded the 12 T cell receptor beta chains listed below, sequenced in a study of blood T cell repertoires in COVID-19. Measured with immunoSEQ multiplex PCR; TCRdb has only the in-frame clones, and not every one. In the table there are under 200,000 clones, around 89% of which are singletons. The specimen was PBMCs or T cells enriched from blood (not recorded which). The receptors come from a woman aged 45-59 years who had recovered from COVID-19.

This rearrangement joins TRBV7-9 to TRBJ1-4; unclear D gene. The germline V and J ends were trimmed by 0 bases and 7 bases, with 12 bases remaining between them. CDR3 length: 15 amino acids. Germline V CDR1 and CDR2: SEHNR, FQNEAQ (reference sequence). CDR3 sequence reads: CASSLAAGFGEKLFF. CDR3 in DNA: TGTGCCAGCAGCTTAGCGGCAGGTTTCGGTGAAAAACTGTTTTTT.

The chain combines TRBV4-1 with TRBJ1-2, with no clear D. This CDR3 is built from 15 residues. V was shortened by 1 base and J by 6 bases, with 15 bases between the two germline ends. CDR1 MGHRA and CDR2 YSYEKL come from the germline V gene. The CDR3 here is CASSQVWREADGYTF. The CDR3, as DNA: TGCGCCAGCAGCCAAGTGTGGAGGGAGGCGGATGGCTACACCTTC.

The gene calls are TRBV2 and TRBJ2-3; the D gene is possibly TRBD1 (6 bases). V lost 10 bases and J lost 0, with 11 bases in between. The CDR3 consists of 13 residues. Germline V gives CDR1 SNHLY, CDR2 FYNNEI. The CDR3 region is CAIPQGSTDTQYF. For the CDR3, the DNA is TGTGCCATCCCACAGGGTAGCACAGATACGCAGTATTTT.

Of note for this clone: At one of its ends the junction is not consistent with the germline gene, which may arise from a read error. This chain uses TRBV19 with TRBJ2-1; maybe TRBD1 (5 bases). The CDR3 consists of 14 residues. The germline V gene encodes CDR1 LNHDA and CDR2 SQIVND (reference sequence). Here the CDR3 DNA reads TGTGCCAGTAGGATAGACAGCTCCTACAATGAGCAGTTCTTC. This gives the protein CASRIDSSYNEQFF. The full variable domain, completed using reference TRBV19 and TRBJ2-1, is DGGITQSPKYLFRKEGQNVTLSCEQNLNHDAMYWYRQDPGQGLRLIYYSQIVNDFQKGDIAEGYSVSREKKESFPLTVTSAQKNPTAFYLCASRIDSSYNEQFFGPGTRLTVL.

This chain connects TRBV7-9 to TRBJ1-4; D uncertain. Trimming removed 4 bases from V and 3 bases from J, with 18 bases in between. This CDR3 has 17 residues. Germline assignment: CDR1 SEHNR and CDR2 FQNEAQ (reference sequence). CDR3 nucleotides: TGTGCCAGCAGCTCCCCGCCCGGGAGATCATCTAATGAAAAACTGTTTTTT. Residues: CASSSPPGRSSNEKLFF.

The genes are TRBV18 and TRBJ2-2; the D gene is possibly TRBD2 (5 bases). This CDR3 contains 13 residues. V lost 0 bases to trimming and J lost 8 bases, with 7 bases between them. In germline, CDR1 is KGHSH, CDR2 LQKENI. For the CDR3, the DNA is TGTGCCAGCTCACCACCTCCGGGGGGGGAGCTGTTTTTT. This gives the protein CASSPPPGGELFF.

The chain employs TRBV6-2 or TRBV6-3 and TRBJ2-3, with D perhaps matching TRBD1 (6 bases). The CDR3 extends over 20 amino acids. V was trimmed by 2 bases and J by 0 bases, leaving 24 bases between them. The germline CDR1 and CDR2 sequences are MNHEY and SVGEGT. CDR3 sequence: CASSYRQGTVLGSSTDTQYF. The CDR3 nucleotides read TGTGCCAGCAGTTACCGCCAGGGGACGGTGCTAGGATCTAGCACAGATACGCAGTATTTT.

In nucleotides, the CDR3 is TGTGCCAGCAGCGCCCGGGAGAGTACCGGGGAGCTGTTTTTT. This gives the protein CASSARESTGELFF. The J gene is TRBJ2-2, the V gene TRBV9, with TRBD2 as a possible D gene (6 bases). CDR3 size: 14 residues. CDR1 is SGDLS, CDR2 YYNGEE, per germline. V was shortened by 3 bases and J by 5 bases, with 11 bases between the two germline ends.

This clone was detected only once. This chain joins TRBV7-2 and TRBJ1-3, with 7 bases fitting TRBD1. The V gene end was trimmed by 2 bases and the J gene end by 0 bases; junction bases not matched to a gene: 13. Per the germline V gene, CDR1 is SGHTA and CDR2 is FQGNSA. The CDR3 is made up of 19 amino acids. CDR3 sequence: CASSLRGQAANPSGNTIYF. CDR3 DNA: TGTGCCAGCAGCTTAAGAGGACAGGCCGCAAATCCCTCTGGAAACACCATATATTTT.

DNA for the CDR3: TGCGCCAGCAGCCTTGTCCCAGGCAATCAGCCCCAGCATTTT. Translated, it gives CASSLVPGNQPQHF. The J gene is TRBJ1-5, the V gene TRBV5-1; D ambiguous. The CDR3 is 14 amino acids. Germline values: CDR1 SGHRS, CDR2 YFSETQ. The ends were cut back, 4 bases at V and 2 bases at J, with 10 bases in the middle.

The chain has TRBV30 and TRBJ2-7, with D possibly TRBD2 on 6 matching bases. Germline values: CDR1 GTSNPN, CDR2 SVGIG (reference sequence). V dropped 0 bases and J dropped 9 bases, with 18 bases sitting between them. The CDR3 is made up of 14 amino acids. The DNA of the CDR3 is TGTGCCTGGAGTGTAGCGGGCACCAGGATGGGGCAGTACTTC. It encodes CAWSVAGTRMGQYF.

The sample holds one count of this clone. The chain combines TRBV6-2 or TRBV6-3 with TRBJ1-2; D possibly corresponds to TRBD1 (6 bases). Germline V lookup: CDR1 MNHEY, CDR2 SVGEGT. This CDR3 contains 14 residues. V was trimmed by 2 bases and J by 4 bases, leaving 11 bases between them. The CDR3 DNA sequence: TGTGCCAGCAGTTACACAGGGCTTCCCTATGGCTACACCTTC. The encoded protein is CASSYTGLPYGYTF.